One sample yielded the 19 T cell receptor beta chains listed below, sequenced in a study. Via MiXCR, TCRdb re-called the 5' RACE reads, giving one row per CDR3 protein. This repertoire shows 53,000 or so distinct CDR3 sequences, approximately 24% found once; its top ten account for approximately 3.4%. The sequencing input was tumor-infiltrating naive CD4+ T cells sorted from the breast tumor. Subset reported: naive CD4+ T cells, CD4+CD45RA+CD25-. These TCRs come from a female donor with breast cancer.

The chain joins TRBV7-6 to TRBJ2-5; TRBD1 matches 10 bases. The J segment lost 5 bases and the V segment lost 0 bases, leaving 6 bases of the junction unmatched. Germline V gene lookup returns CDR1 SGHVS and CDR2 FNYEAQ. This CDR3 is 16 amino acids long. In DNA, the CDR3 is TGTGCCAGCAGCTTAGCGCCGGGACAGGGGAGGGAGACCCAGTACTTC. It yields the protein CASSLAPGQGRETQYF.

This clonotype was found a few times. V gene TRBV4-3 combines with J gene TRBJ2-7, with TRBD2 matching over 7 bases. The CDR3 runs to 15 residues. From germline, CDR1 is LGHNA and CDR2 YSLEER. V trimming: 2 bases; J trimming: 2 bases; junction bases outside the gene matches: 6. The CDR3 DNA sequence: TGCGCCAGCAGCCAATCCTCGGGGGGAGCCTACGAGCAGTACTTC. It yields the protein CASSQSSGGAYEQYF.

This clonotype appeared a few times. The chain employs TRBV12-3 or TRBV12-4 and TRBJ2-5; 7 bases fit TRBD1. V lost 4 bases and J lost 4; bases outside the gene matches: 9. The CDR3 loop spans 15 amino acids. The CDR3 coding sequence is TGTGCCAGCAGTTCCAGGACAGGCTTGGGAGAGACCCAGTACTTC. Its protein product is CASSSRTGLGETQYF.

This clonotype was recorded many times. The chain links TRBV5-4 to TRBJ2-1; D possibly corresponds to TRBD2 (6 bases). Germline V gene data show CDR1 as SGHNT and CDR2 as YYREEE (reference sequence). Deletions cut 1 base from V and 5 bases from J, with 16 bases between. The CDR3 consists of 16 residues. The CDR3 DNA sequence: TGTGCCAGCAGCTTGTCTTGGCTAGCGAACAACAATGAGCAGTTCTTC. Translated: CASSLSWLANNNEQFF.

This sequence joins TRBV2 and TRBJ1-5, with D hard to call. The V end lost 6 bases, the J end lost 4 bases, and 16 bases lay between the germline ends. The CDR3 consists of 15 residues. Germline CDR1 reads SNHLY; CDR2 reads FYNNEI. The CDR3 region has the DNA TGTGCCAGCAGACCTGACACGGGCAAAAATCAGCCCCAGCATTTT. This gives the protein CASRPDTGKNQPQHF.

This clonotype was observed many times. This chain joins TRBV30 and TRBJ1-1; TRBD1 is a possible D gene (6 bases). V lost 7 bases and J lost 0, with 18 bases in between. Germline V gives CDR1 GTSNPN, CDR2 SVGIG (reference sequence). The CDR3 is 15 amino acids. The DNA for the CDR3 is TGTGCCTTCCGGACCCCAGGGGATCTGAACACTGAAGCTTTCTTT. It encodes CAFRTPGDLNTEAFF. Looking up the rest from reference TRBV30 and TRBJ1-1 gives the full variable domain: SQTIHQWPATLVQPVGSPLSLECTVEGTSNPNLYWYRQAAGRGLQLLFYSVGIGQISSEVPQNLSASRPQDRQFILSSKKLLLSDSGFYLCAFRTPGDLNTEAFFGQGTRLTVV.

V usage is TRBV7-3 and J usage is TRBJ2-2, with D perhaps being TRBD1 or TRBD2 (6 bases each). The CDR3 length is 16 residues. Germline loops: CDR1 SGHTA, CDR2 FQGTGA. Deletions cut 5 bases from V and 5 bases from J, with 18 bases between. CDR3 coding DNA: TGTGCCAGCAGCGTACAAGGGGGGCTGGGAACCGGGGAGCTGTTTTTT. Amino acid sequence: CASSVQGGLGTGELFF.

This clonotype was seen a few times. The genes are TRBV20-1 and TRBJ2-7; the match to TRBD2 covers 14 bases. After removal of 5 bases from V and 0 bases from J, the junction contained 9 bases not matched to a gene. Germline CDR1 is DFQATT and CDR2 is SNEGSKA (reference sequence). This CDR3 region has 17 residues. The chain's CDR3 is CSAAGLAGALSSYEQYF. CDR3 in DNA: TGCAGTGCTGCGGGACTAGCGGGAGCCCTCTCCTCCTACGAGCAGTACTTC.

This clonotype was recorded a few times. The J gene is TRBJ2-1, the V gene TRBV20-1, with 7 bases lining up with TRBD1. This CDR3 is built from 11 residues. The germline CDR1 and CDR2 sequences are DFQATT and SNEGSKA (reference sequence). CDR3: CRAVGGHEQFF. In nucleotides, the CDR3 is TGCAGGGCCGTAGGGGGCCATGAGCAGTTCTTC.

The CDR3 DNA reads as TGTGCCACCAGCATCGGCCTACTGAACACCGGGGAGCTGTTTTTT. Protein sequence: CATSIGLLNTGELFF. This chain connects TRBV15 to TRBJ2-2; D uncertain. This CDR3 contains 15 residues. Germline CDR1 and CDR2: LNHNV and YYDKDF (reference sequence). Trimming took off 4 bases at V and 1 base at J, with 10 bases between the two ends. The full variable domain, with the rest looked up from reference TRBV15 and TRBJ2-2, is DAMVIQNPRYQVTQFGKPVTLSCSQTLNHNVMYWYQQKSSQAPKLLFHYYDKDFNNEADTPDNFQSRRPNTSFCFLDIRSPGLGDTAMYLCATSIGLLNTGELFFGEGSRLTVL.

Concerning this clonotype itself: A much larger clonotype is one base distant, so this may be a read error. J is TRBJ1-4 and V is TRBV7-3; D uncertain. CDR1 SGHTA and CDR2 FQGTGA come from the germline V gene. This CDR3 spans 13 amino acids. The CDR3 DNA reads TGTGCCAGCTGGCAGGCAACTAATGAAAAACCGTTTTTT. It yields the protein CASWQATNEKPFF.

The J gene is TRBJ2-1, the V gene TRBV4-1; 8 bases align to TRBD1. V was pared by 0 bases and J by 8 bases, with 9 bases of the junction left unmatched. Germline CDR1 and CDR2: MGHRA and YSYEKL. The CDR3 spans 16 residues. CDR3 coding DNA: TGCGCCAGCAGCCAAGATCTCCCCAGGGGGCGCGATGAGCAGTTCTTC. This codes for CASSQDLPRGRDEQFF.

This clonotype was recorded at least ten times. This chain joins TRBV15 and TRBJ2-2, with D possibly matching TRBD1 (6 bases). With 5 bases removed from V and 5 bases from J, the gap between germline ends came to 9 bases. This CDR3 spans 13 amino acids. Germline CDR1 is LNHNV and CDR2 is YYDKDF (reference sequence). The CDR3 spells CATSVRGTGELFF. The CDR3 bases are TGTGCCACCAGCGTCAGGGGAACCGGGGAGCTGTTTTTT.

Comment on this clonotype: A read error may explain this, as a much larger clone is one base away. The V and J genes are TRBV5-1 and TRBJ2-7; D call uncertain. Per the germline V gene, CDR1 is SGHRS and CDR2 is YFSETQ. This CDR3 is 11 amino acids long. The CDR3 is CASRDGFIPTF. CDR3 coding DNA: TGCGCCAGCAGGGACGGGTTTATACCTACGTTC. The full variable domain, completed using reference TRBV5-1 and TRBJ2-7, is KAGVTQTPRYLIKTRGQQVTLSCSPISGHRSVSWYQQTPGQGLQFLFEYFSETQRNKGNFPGRFSGRQFSNSRSEMNVSTLELGDSALYLCASRDGFIPTFGPGTRLTVT.

The chain joins TRBV20-1 to TRBJ2-1, with 12 bases matching TRBD2. The germline V gene encodes CDR1 DFQATT and CDR2 SNEGSKA (reference sequence). The CDR3 totals 15 residues. Trimming removed 5 bases from V and 7 bases from J; junction bases left unmatched: 9. The CDR3 sequence is CSAVRPSGRENEQFF. The CDR3 DNA follows: TGCAGTGCTGTAAGGCCTAGCGGGAGGGAGAATGAGCAGTTCTTC.

The chain uses TRBV18 and TRBJ2-5, with D tentatively TRBD1 (6 bases). The CDR3 length is 15 residues. The V gene's germline CDR1 is KGHSH and CDR2 LQKENI. Trimming removed 3 bases from V and 7 bases from J, with 18 bases in between. As DNA, the CDR3 is TGTGCCAGCTCACCCCCGACAGGACATGGGGGGACCCAGTACTTC. Translation: CASSPPTGHGGTQYF.

This sequence joins TRBV2 and TRBJ1-2; D is unresolved. Germline CDR1 SNHLY, CDR2 FYNNEI. This CDR3 is built from 10 residues. Trimming pared 8 bases from V and 7 bases from J, leaving 8 bases between. The CDR3 region is CASRRSGYTF. In nucleotides, the CDR3 is TGTGCCAGCCGTCGGAGTGGCTACACCTTC.

This clonotype was recorded a few times. The chain combines TRBV12-2 with TRBJ2-5; whether TRBD2, the table's D call, matches the DNA was not checked. TRBV12-2 is assigned pseudogene status. There are 15 residues in the CDR3. The DNA for the CDR3 is TGCAAGTCGCTTAGCGCAGGGAGGGTTCGGCAGACCCAGTACTTC. It translates to CKSLSAGRVRQTQYF.

This clonotype was found a few times. The V call is TRBV9, the J call TRBJ1-2, with TRBD1 matching 9 bases. Germline CDR1 is SGDLS and CDR2 is YYNGEE. V lost 2 bases and J lost 6; bases outside the gene matches: 11. The CDR3 has 16 residues. The chain's CDR3 is CASSVASDRGSDGYTF. CDR3 sequence (DNA): TGTGCCAGCAGCGTCGCCTCGGACAGGGGAAGTGATGGCTACACCTTC.